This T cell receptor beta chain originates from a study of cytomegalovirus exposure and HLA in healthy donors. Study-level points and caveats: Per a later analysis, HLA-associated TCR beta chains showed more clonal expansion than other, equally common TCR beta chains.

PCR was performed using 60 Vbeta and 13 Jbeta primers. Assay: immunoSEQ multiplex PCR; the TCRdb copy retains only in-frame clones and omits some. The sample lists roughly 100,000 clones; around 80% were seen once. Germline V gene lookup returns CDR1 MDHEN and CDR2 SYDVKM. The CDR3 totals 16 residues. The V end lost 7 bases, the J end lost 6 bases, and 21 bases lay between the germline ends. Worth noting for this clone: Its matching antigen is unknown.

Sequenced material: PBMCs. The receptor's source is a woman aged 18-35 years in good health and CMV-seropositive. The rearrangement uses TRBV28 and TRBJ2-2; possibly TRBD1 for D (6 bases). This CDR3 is CASTTGYGPFAGELFF. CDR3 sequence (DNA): TGTGCCAGCACCACAGGGTACGGGCCGTTTGCCGGGGAGCTGTTTTTT.